The rows below give T cell receptor beta chains drawn from one sample of a study of blood T cell repertoires in COVID-19. Method: immunoSEQ multiplex PCR; TCRdb's copy keeps in-frame clones and lacks some. The table shows some 100,000 clones, with more than 60% occurring only once. Material for sequencing was peripheral blood. The origin of the receptors is a man aged 50 or older with acute or convalescent COVID-19. Each CDR3 is given with its conserved first and last residue. The order of the fields is J gene, V gene, CDR3 protein.

TRBJ1-3 TRBV5-4 CASSWGTGEGNTIYF
TRBJ2-7 TRBV5-6 CASSPWSGEQYF
TRBJ2-1 TRBV5-3 CARSLVGGGPRDNEQFF
TRBJ2-5 TRBV20-1 CSASSVHGSRETQYF
TRBJ2-7 TRBV6-5 CASRLAGGPSYEQYF
TRBJ2-1 TRBV19 CASSRDLTYNEQFF
TRBJ2-7 TRBV4-1 CASSQGRGRYEQYF
TRBJ1-6 TRBV5-4 CASSVTGVDSPLHF
TRBJ1-2 TRBV6-5 CAIRDRAIGYTF
TRBJ2-2 TRBV7-3 CASSLGLAGPTGELFF
TRBJ1-1 TRBV6-5 CASRGQGFYEAFF
TRBJ2-3 TRBV28 CASSHPGLAGVWVDTQYF
TRBJ2-2 TRBV4-2 CASSQGLGLAGRGETGELFF
TRBJ1-1 TRBV27 CASSFGTYTEAFF
TRBJ1-6 TRBV30 CAWNPDRDRSYNSPLHF
TRBJ1-2 TRBV6-5 CASWDRNYGYTF
TRBJ1-3 TRBV5-4 CASRERGSGNTIYF
TRBJ2-7 TRBV4-1 CASSQVEGTDEQYF
TRBJ2-1 TRBV5-1 CASSLLGQNNEQFF
TRBJ2-1 TRBV7-9 CASSLVTSISYNEQFF
TRBJ2-3 TRBV4-2 CASSQGRYGDTQYF
TRBJ2-1 TRBV2 CASSVDRGRDEQFF
TRBJ1-5 TRBV5-6 CASSLGQGLSFNQPQHF
TRBJ2-2 TRBV9 CASSVRSGEGELFF
TRBJ1-4 TRBV28 CASSLRTANEKLFF
TRBJ2-7 TRBV19 CASREGSGQIF
TRBJ2-2 TRBV5-1 CASKEGEVWDTGELFF
TRBJ1-2 TRBV6-5 CASELNYGYTF
TRBJ2-5 TRBV7-3 CASSLTSLAGGTETQYF
TRBJ2-3 TRBV12-3/TRBV12-4 CASNMRGTQYF
TRBJ1-5 TRBV25-1 CASSDPTGGNQPQHF
TRBJ1-1 TRBV14 CASSQGRGARDTEAFF
TRBJ2-7 TRBV6-2/TRBV6-3 CASSLPGLVPQLSSYEQYF
TRBJ1-1 TRBV7-9 CASSLGDRGRWTEAFF
TRBJ2-5 TRBV9 CASSVSGSKETQYF